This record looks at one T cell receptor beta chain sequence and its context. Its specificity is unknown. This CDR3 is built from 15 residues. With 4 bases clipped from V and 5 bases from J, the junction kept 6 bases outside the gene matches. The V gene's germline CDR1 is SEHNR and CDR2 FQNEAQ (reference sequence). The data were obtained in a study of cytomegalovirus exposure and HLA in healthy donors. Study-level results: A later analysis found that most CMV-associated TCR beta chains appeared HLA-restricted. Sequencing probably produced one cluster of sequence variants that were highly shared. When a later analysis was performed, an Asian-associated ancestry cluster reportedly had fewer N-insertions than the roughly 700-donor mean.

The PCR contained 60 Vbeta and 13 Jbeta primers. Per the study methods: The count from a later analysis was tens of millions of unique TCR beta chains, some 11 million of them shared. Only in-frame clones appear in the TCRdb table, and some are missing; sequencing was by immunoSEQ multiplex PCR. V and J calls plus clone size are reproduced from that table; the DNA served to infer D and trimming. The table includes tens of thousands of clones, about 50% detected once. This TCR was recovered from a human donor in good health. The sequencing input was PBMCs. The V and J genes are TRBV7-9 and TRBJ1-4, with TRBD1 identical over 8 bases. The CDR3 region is CASSYRGGTNEKLFF. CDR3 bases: TGTGCCAGCAGCTACAGGGGGGGCACGAATGAAAAACTGTTTTTT.